Described below is a single T cell receptor beta chain sequence and its context. Original data processing: For nucleated cells, counts were estimated from reference gene primer amplification. Assay used: immunoSEQ multiplex PCR; TCRdb lists only in-frame clones, some missing. That table supplies the V and J calls and clone size; D and trimming were determined from the DNA. Among 130,000 to 150,000 clones listed, approximately 84% were seen once. This record belongs to a study of blood T cell repertoires in COVID-19. Study-level information: From the United States, Italy and Spain came samples of acute and convalescent COVID-19. From T cells, B-cell-depleted T cells, or PBMCs came the material, which was cDNA or gDNA.

Germline V lookup: CDR1 MDHEN, CDR2 SYDVKM. Trimming stripped 9 bases from V and 4 bases from J, with 6 bases between. This CDR3 spans 11 amino acids. This rearrangement joins TRBV28 to TRBJ1-4, with D hard to call. Sequenced input: peripheral blood. The sequence was collected from a human donor with acute or convalescent COVID-19. The donor label of this sample is uncertain. CDR3 sequence: CASIYNEKLFF. DNA for the CDR3: TGTGCCAGTATTTATAATGAAAAACTGTTTTTT.